Listed below are T cell receptor beta chains from one sample, sequenced in a study of T cells in Graves' hyperthyroidism and ophthalmopathy. TCRdb passed the multiplex PCR reads through MiXCR, listing each CDR3 protein once. This sample yields 250,000 to 300,000 distinct CDR3 sequences, of which 13% are seen a single time; 7.8% belongs to the top ten. The sequenced material came from blood. The source of these receptors is a woman aged 25 to 39 with Graves' hyperthyroidism that later progressed to Graves' ophthalmopathy. The CDR3 runs from the conserved cysteine through the conserved F or W. D genes are given only for firm matches. Expanded clones get a size class; other rows say once, few or many, or leave the size out.

V gene	D gene	J gene	clone size	CDR3 DNA	CDR3 protein
TRBV3-1	NA	TRBJ2-3	many	TGTGCCAGCAGCCGTACTAGGTCCACAGATACGCAGTATTTT	CASSRTRSTDTQYF
TRBV29-1	NA	TRBJ2-1	many	TGCAGCGTTGAAGGGGCTGGCATACGATACAATGAGCAGTTCTTC	CSVEGAGIRYNEQFF
TRBV6-5	TRBD1	TRBJ1-1	NA	TGTGCCAACAGTTACCGGGACAGGGGTGTAGATACTGAAGCTTTCTTT	CANSYRDRGVDTEAFF
TRBV12-3/TRBV12-4	NA	TRBJ2-7	many	TGTGCCAGCAGTTCTTACACCTACGAGCAGTACTTC	CASSSYTYEQYF
TRBV7-2	TRBD1	TRBJ1-1	many	TGTGCCAGCAGCTTACCGACAGGGTACACTGAAGCTTTCTTT	CASSLPTGYTEAFF
TRBV28	TRBD2	TRBJ2-4	many	TGTGCCAGCAGTTCCCTAGCGGGAGGAGTAGTCAAAAACATTCAGTACTTC	CASSSLAGGVVKNIQYF
TRBV18	NA	TRBJ1-5	many	TGTGCCAGCTCACCACGCAGATCTGAGAGAAGCAATCAGCCCCAGCATTTT	CASSPRRSERSNQPQHF
TRBV11-2	NA	TRBJ2-1	NA	TGTGCCAGCAGCTTCGGGACGAGCTCCTACAATGAGCAGTTCTTC	CASSFGTSSYNEQFF
TRBV20-1	TRBD1	TRBJ1-5	many	TGCAGTGCTTCAGGGACAGCAAATCAGCCCCAGCATTTT	CSASGTANQPQHF
TRBV12-3/TRBV12-4	NA	TRBJ2-6	many	TGTGCCAGCAGTTTTGCTCCCGGGGCCAACGTCCTGACTTTC	CASSFAPGANVLTF
TRBV27	TRBD2	TRBJ2-1	many	TGTGCCAGCAGTTTACAAGGGCGGGAGGGCCAGAATGAGCAGTTCTTC	CASSLQGREGQNEQFF
TRBV27	NA	TRBJ2-1	NA	TGTGCCAGCAGTTTAAGCCTAGCCCGCTCCTACAATGAGCAGTTCTTC	CASSLSLARSYNEQFF
TRBV19	TRBD2	TRBJ2-7	NA	TGTGCCATCCCACCCCTAGCGGGAGTCCCCTTCGCCGAGCAGTACTTC	CAIPPLAGVPFAEQYF
TRBV27	TRBD2	TRBJ2-1	many	TGTGCCAGCAGTCTCTCTTCGGGAGGCCCTATGAATGAGCAGTTCTTC	CASSLSSGGPMNEQFF
TRBV12-3/TRBV12-4	TRBD1	TRBJ2-1	many	TGTGCCAGCAGCTCTAGGGACAGTGAGCAGTTCTTC	CASSSRDSEQFF
TRBV27	NA	TRBJ2-7	many	TGTGCCAGCAGGGGCAACACGAGGTCCGAGCAGTACTTC	CASRGNTRSEQYF
TRBV7-2	NA	TRBJ2-4	NA	TGTGCCAGCAGCTTAGAAAGACTGGTGATGGGGAACATTCAGTACTTC	CASSLERLVMGNIQYF
TRBV5-4	TRBD2	TRBJ2-7	NA	TGTGCCAGCAGCTTATCCGGGACTACTGGCGAGCAGTACTTC	CASSLSGTTGEQYF
TRBV7-9	TRBD2	TRBJ2-7	NA	TGTGCCAGCAGCCGCGAGAAGCGGGGGACCTACGAGCAGTACTTC	CASSREKRGTYEQYF
TRBV6-2/TRBV6-3	NA	TRBJ2-2	NA	TGTGCCAGCAGTTACTCGGCCAGGAACACCGGGGAGCTGTTTTTT	CASSYSARNTGELFF
TRBV7-9	NA	TRBJ2-7	few	TGTGCCAGCAAAGGGTTCGATCACGAGCAGTACTTC	CASKGFDHEQYF
TRBV6-2/TRBV6-3	TRBD2	TRBJ2-1	many	TGTGCCAGCAGTTACGTGGCGGGAGGGCCCGATGAGCAGTTCTTC	CASSYVAGGPDEQFF
TRBV7-2	TRBD2	TRBJ2-1	many	TGTGCCAGCAGCTTGGGACTAGTCGCCTACAATGAGCAGTTCTTC	CASSLGLVAYNEQFF
TRBV27	NA	TRBJ2-4	many	TGTGCCAGCACCAAGAGGGGGGAGGGAAACATTCAGTACTTC	CASTKRGEGNIQYF